The clone carrying this T cell receptor beta chain was detected only a few times. Its antigen is currently unknown. This sample stems from a study of beta chain features in type 1 diabetes. Study-wide points: A moderate, significant TCRB CDR3 shortening appeared in type 1 diabetes across four CD4+ subsets.

Trimming pared 5 bases from V and 2 bases from J, leaving 14 bases between. The V gene's germline CDR1 is SGHTA and CDR2 FQGNSA. This CDR3 is built from 15 residues. A heparinised blood draw that averaged about 116 mL was obtained once from each donor. Every bit of the isolated RNA underwent reverse transcription, so sequencing read expressed TCRB transcripts. Sequencing was performed with immunoSEQ multiplex PCR; in TCRdb, only in-frame clones are kept and a portion is missing. The data show fewer than 550,000 clones, with approximately 10% seen just once and over 0.035% held by the top ten. V usage is TRBV7-2 and J usage is TRBJ2-3; D is ambiguous. The receptor was derived from a woman aged 18-35 years in good health. The source material was naive CD4+ T cells from blood. CDR3 nucleotides: TGTGCCAGCAGCCGCCGCGTACCTACCACAGATACGCAGTATTTT. Protein: CASSRRVPTTDTQYF.